Following are 20 T cell receptor beta chains from one sample sequenced in a study of blood T cell repertoires in COVID-19. Clones were read by immunoSEQ multiplex PCR, and TCRdb kept only the in-frame ones, dropping some. This sample has approximately 300,000 clones, with approximately 90% found just once. The sequenced material came from peripheral blood. The receptors derive from a man in his forties with acute or convalescent COVID-19.

On this clone: The sample has other DNA sequences that encode this CDR3 too. V and J are TRBV9 and TRBJ2-7, with D possibly matching TRBD2 (6 bases). The CDR3 contains 14 residues. CDR1 is SGDLS and CDR2 is YYNGEE in the germline V gene. V lost 2 bases, J lost 0 bases, and 9 bases lay in between. CDR3 residues: CASSVGGSSYEQYF. Written as DNA, the CDR3 is TGTGCCAGCAGCGTTGGGGGGAGCTCCTACGAGCAGTACTTC.

The chain recombines TRBV12-3 or TRBV12-4 with TRBJ2-7; 8 bases are a match to TRBD2. CDR3 length: 13 amino acids. V dropped 7 bases and J dropped 4; count of bases not matched to a gene: 6. The DNA for the CDR3 is TGTGCCAGCAAATTAGCGGGGCCATACGAGCAGTACTTC. Translating gives CASKLAGPYEQYF.

CDR3 amino acids: CAWNTGAQNTEAFF. CDR3 DNA: TGTGCCTGGAACACAGGGGCTCAGAACACTGAAGCTTTCTTT. This chain connects TRBV30 to TRBJ1-1; 7 bases map to TRBD1. This CDR3 comprises 14 residues. V gave up 4 bases and J gave up 1 base; unmatched junction bases: 6. Germline CDR1 GTSNPN, CDR2 SVGIG (reference sequence).

The rearrangement uses TRBV5-5 and TRBJ2-3; 14 positions agree with TRBD2. The CDR3 contains 16 residues. The germline V gene encodes CDR1 SGHKS and CDR2 YYEKEE (reference sequence). J lost 4 bases, V lost 5 bases, and 6 bases had no gene match. CDR3 in DNA: TGTGCCAGCAGGTTGACTAGCGGGGGGGTCTCAGATACGCAGTATTTT. Amino acid sequence: CASRLTSGGVSDTQYF. Complete variable domain (other parts from reference TRBV5-5 and TRBJ2-3): DAGVTQSPTHLIKTRGQQVTLRCSPISGHKSVSWYQQVLGQGPQFIFQYYEKEERGRGNFPDRFSARQFPNYSSELNVNALLLGDSALYLCASRLTSGGVSDTQYFGPGTRLTVL.

This sequence joins TRBV3-1 (or the pseudogene TRBV3-2) and TRBJ1-5; 7 bases line up with TRBD1. The CDR3 is 13 residues long. V was pared by 4 bases and J by 7 bases, with 4 bases of the junction left unmatched. Germline loops: CDR1 LGHDT, CDR2 YNNKEL (reference sequence). CDR3 coding DNA: TGTGCCAGCAGCCCCACAGGGGACCAGCCCCAGCATTTT. Translated: CASSPTGDQPQHF.

V usage is TRBV10-2 and J usage is TRBJ1-4; 10 bases are shared with TRBD1. Germline V gene data show CDR1 as WSHSY and CDR2 as SAAADI. The CDR3 spans 15 residues. Trimming cost V 5 bases and J 8 bases; bases outside gene matches: 8. CDR3 coding DNA: TGCGCCAGCAGTCAAGAACGGACAGGGGGAGAAAAACTGTTTTTT. This translates into CASSQERTGGEKLFF.

V usage is TRBV2 and J usage is TRBJ1-6; TRBD1 aligns across 8 bases. The V gene end was trimmed by 4 bases and the J gene end by 0 bases; junction bases not matched to a gene: 2. In germline, CDR1 is SNHLY, CDR2 FYNNEI. The CDR3 consists of 16 residues. CDR3 coding DNA: TGTGCCAGCAGTGGACAGGGGAGCTCCTATAATTCACCCCTCCACTTT. Protein: CASSGQGSSYNSPLHF.

The rearrangement uses TRBV27 and TRBJ1-2; TRBD1 matches 11 bases. With 5 bases clipped from V and 8 bases from J, the junction kept 10 bases outside the gene matches. The CDR3 is 15 amino acids. CDR1 MNHEY and CDR2 SMNVEV come from the germline V gene (reference sequence). The CDR3 sequence: CASSHSGQGAGGYTF. As DNA, the CDR3 is TGTGCCAGCAGTCATAGCGGACAGGGGGCGGGGGGCTACACCTTC.

This clone was detected only once. V and J are TRBV4-2 and TRBJ2-1, with D perhaps TRBD2 (5 bases). The germline CDR1 and CDR2 sequences are LGHNA and YNFKEQ. This CDR3 has 17 amino acids. Trimming shortened V by 2 bases and J by 4 bases, and 18 bases separated the two germline ends. The CDR3 reads CASSQTKGADLYNEQFF. The DNA for the CDR3 is TGTGCCAGCAGCCAAACGAAGGGAGCCGACTTGTACAATGAGCAGTTCTTC.

The rearrangement links TRBV19 to TRBJ1-5; no clear D. CDR3 size: 14 residues. CDR1 is LNHDA, CDR2 SQIVND, per germline (reference sequence). Trimming pared 1 base from V and 6 bases from J, leaving 10 bases between. Written as DNA, the CDR3 is TGTGCCAGTAGTATAGCCGAGGGCCGTCAGCCCCAGCATTTT. Its protein is CASSIAEGRQPQHF.

The chain links TRBV5-6 to TRBJ1-2; 11 positions match TRBD1. Trimming took 3 bases from V and 4 from J; bases not matched to a gene: 5. Germline CDR1 SGHDT, CDR2 YYEEEE. The CDR3 spans 15 residues. CDR3 sequence (DNA): TGTGCCAGCAGCTCCGGGACAGGGGGATTCTATGGCTACACCTTC. This sequence encodes CASSSGTGGFYGYTF.

This clone has only one observation. The V gene is TRBV14, the J gene TRBJ1-3; D unclear. This CDR3 has 16 amino acids. Germline CDR1 reads SGHDN; CDR2 reads FVKESK. V was cut by 5 bases and J by 0 bases, with 14 bases left in between. The CDR3: CASSFQGGFSGNTIYF. The CDR3 region has the DNA TGTGCCAGCAGCTTCCAAGGCGGGTTCTCTGGAAACACCATATATTTT.

The rearrangement joins TRBV19 to TRBJ2-3, with 10 bases identical to TRBD2. J lost 4 bases, V lost 5 bases, and 9 bases had no gene match. The CDR3 totals 16 residues. From germline, CDR1 is LNHDA and CDR2 SQIVND (reference sequence). CDR3 sequence reads: CASSSKRGGRPDTQYF. CDR3 sequence (DNA): TGTGCCAGTAGTTCCAAGCGGGGGGGCCGGCCAGATACGCAGTATTTT.

The chain combines TRBV11-1 with TRBJ1-1; D possibly corresponds to TRBD1 (6 bases). CDR3 length equals 14 residues. Germline V gene lookup returns CDR1 SGHAT and CDR2 FQDESV (reference sequence). V was shortened by 0 bases and J by 4 bases, with 9 bases between the two germline ends. The chain's CDR3 is CASSLASGVTEAFF. The CDR3 nucleotides are TGTGCCAGCAGCTTAGCCTCAGGGGTCACTGAAGCTTTCTTT.

The chain joins TRBV5-1 to TRBJ1-2; a weak D match, TRBD1 (5 bases). CDR3 length: 13 residues. Germline assignment: CDR1 SGHRS and CDR2 YFSETQ. Trimming took off 3 bases at V and 6 bases at J, with 12 bases between the two ends. CDR3 sequence (DNA): TGCGCCAGCAGCTCCCTCGGAGGGGATGGCTACACCTTC. It specifies CASSSLGGDGYTF.

The chain is built from TRBV15 and TRBJ1-6, with 11 nucleotides matching TRBD1. V lost 5 bases to trimming and J lost 7 bases; unmatched junction nucleotides: 7. Germline CDR1 and CDR2: LNHNV and YYDKDF (reference sequence). The length of the CDR3 is 16 residues. CDR3 nucleotides: TGTGCCACCAGCGGAGGGGACAGGGGGTTAAATTCACCCCTCCACTTT. It encodes CATSGGDRGLNSPLHF.

The chain recombines TRBV5-1 with TRBJ2-2; D possibly corresponds to TRBD2 (6 bases). V shed 5 bases and J shed 6 bases, with 14 bases lying between them. This CDR3 is built from 14 residues. Germline CDR1 and CDR2: SGHRS and YFSETQ. The CDR3 loop reads CASRATGDAGELFF. The CDR3 nucleotides read TGCGCCAGCAGGGCCACGGGGGACGCCGGGGAGCTGTTTTTT.

V gene TRBV2 combines with J gene TRBJ2-7, with D tentatively TRBD1 (5 bases). Trimming took 6 bases from V and 0 from J, leaving 12 bases between them. CDR1 and CDR2 from the germline V gene are SNHLY and FYNNEI. The CDR3 is made up of 14 amino acids. As DNA, the CDR3 is TGTGCCAGCAGAAGACAGCTCAGCTCCTACGAGCAGTACTTC. Translated: CASRRQLSSYEQYF.

The rearrangement uses TRBV19 and TRBJ2-7; 7 bases are a match to TRBD1. Germline CDR1 reads LNHDA; CDR2 reads SQIVND (reference sequence). With 5 bases clipped from V and 5 bases from J, the junction kept 9 bases outside the gene matches. The CDR3 loop spans 14 amino acids. The CDR3 reads CASSSRKQGDEQYF. The CDR3 coding sequence is TGTGCCAGTAGTTCCCGGAAGCAGGGGGACGAGCAGTACTTC.

This sequence joins TRBV2 and TRBJ2-7; TRBD1 matches 8 bases. CDR3 length equals 14 residues. CDR1 is SNHLY and CDR2 is FYNNEI in the germline V gene. V gave up 5 bases and J gave up 6 bases; unmatched junction bases: 9. The CDR3 sequence: CASSYRQGMGEQYF. The CDR3 DNA reads TGTGCCAGCAGTTATAGACAGGGGATGGGCGAGCAGTACTTC.